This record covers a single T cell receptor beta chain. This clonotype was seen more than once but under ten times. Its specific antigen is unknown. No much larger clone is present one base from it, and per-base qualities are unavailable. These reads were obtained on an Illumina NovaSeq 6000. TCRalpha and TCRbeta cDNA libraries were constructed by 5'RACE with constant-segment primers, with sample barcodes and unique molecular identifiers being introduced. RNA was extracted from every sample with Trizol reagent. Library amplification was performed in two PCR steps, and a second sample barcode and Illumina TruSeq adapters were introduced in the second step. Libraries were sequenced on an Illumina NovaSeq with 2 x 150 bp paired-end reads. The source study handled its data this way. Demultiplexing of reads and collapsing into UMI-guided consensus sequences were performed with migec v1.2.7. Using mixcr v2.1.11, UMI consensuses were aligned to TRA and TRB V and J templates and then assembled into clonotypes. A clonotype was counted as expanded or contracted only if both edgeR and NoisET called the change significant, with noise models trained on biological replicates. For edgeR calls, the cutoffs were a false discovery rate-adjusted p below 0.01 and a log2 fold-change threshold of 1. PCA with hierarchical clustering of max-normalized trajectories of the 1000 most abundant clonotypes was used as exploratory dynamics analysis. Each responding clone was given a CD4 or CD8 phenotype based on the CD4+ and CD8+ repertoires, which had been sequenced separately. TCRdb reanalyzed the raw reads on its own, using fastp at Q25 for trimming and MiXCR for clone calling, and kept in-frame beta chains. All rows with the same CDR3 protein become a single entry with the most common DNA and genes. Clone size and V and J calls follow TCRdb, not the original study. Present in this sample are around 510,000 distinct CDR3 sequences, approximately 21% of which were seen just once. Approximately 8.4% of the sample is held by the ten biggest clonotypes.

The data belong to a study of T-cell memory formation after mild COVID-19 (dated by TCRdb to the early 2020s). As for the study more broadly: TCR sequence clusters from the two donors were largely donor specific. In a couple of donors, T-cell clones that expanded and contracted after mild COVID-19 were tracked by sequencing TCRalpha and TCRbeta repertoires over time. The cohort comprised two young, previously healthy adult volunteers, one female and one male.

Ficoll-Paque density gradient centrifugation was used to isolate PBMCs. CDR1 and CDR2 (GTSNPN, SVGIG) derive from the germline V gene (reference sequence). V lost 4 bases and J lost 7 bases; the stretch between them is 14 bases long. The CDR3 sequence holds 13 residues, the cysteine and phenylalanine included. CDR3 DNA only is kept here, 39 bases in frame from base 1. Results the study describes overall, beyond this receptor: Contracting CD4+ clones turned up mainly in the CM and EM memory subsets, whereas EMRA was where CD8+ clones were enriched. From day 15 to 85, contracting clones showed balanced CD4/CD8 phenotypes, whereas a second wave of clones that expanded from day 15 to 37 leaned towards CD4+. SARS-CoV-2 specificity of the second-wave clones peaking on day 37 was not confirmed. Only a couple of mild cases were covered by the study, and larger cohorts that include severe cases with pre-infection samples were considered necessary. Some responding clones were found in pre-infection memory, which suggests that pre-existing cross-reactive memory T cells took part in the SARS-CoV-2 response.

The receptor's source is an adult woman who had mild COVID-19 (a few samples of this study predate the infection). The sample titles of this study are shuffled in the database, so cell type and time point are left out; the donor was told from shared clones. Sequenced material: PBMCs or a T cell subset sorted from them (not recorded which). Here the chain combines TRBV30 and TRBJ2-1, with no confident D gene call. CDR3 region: CAWNVGQRNEQFF. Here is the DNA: TGTGCCTGGAATGTAGGGCAGAGAAATGAGCAGTTCTTC.